The 19 T cell receptor beta chains below come from one sample, sequenced in a study of blood T cell repertoires in COVID-19. The repertoire was sequenced with immunoSEQ multiplex PCR; TCRdb's copy has only in-frame clones and lacks some. This sample carries approximately 15,000 clones, roughly nine tenths of them seen once, and the ten largest clones take approximately 24%. Sequenced sample: peripheral blood. The source of these receptors is a man in his sixties with acute or convalescent COVID-19.

J is TRBJ2-1 and V is TRBV5-1; 8 nucleotides align to TRBD1. The CDR3 runs 15 residues. The trim removed 4 bases at V and 2 bases at J, leaving 5 bases unmatched. CDR1 is SGHRS, CDR2 YFSETQ, per germline. CDR3 in amino acids: CASSPGQGPYNEQFF. The CDR3 DNA follows: TGCGCCAGCAGCCCCGGACAGGGTCCCTACAATGAGCAGTTCTTC.

The V gene is TRBV6-2 or TRBV6-3, the J gene TRBJ2-7; D is unresolved. V was clipped by 5 bases and J by 5 bases, with 13 bases between them. Germline V gives CDR1 MNHEY, CDR2 SVGEGT. The CDR3 covers 13 residues. Here the CDR3 DNA reads TGTGCCAGCAGTACTCGTGAAATCGACGAGCAGTACTTC. It codes for CASSTREIDEQYF.

J is TRBJ2-2 and V is TRBV19; 7 bases line up with TRBD1. Trimming removed 5 bases from V and 7 bases from J; junction bases left unmatched: 10. Looked up from germline, CDR1 is LNHDA and CDR2 is SQIVND (reference sequence). This CDR3 spans 15 amino acids. CDR3 amino acids: CASSPTGAGVGELFF. The CDR3 bases are TGTGCCAGTAGTCCTACAGGGGCAGGAGTCGGGGAGCTGTTTTTT.

This chain connects TRBV28 to TRBJ2-3; D remains unclear. Germline V gene sequence: CDR1 MDHEN, CDR2 SYDVKM. This CDR3 is built from 15 residues. V gave up 2 bases and J gave up 0 bases, with 9 bases separating them. This CDR3 reads CASSLPFISTDTQYF. The CDR3 nucleotides read TGTGCCAGCAGTTTACCCTTTATAAGCACAGATACGCAGTATTTT.

V gene TRBV28 combines with J gene TRBJ2-1; 10 bases agree with TRBD1. Germline-derived CDR1 and CDR2 are MDHEN and SYDVKM. This CDR3 is 11 amino acids long. Losses at the gene ends were 6 bases for V and 15 bases for J; bases not matched to a gene: 5. The CDR3 sequence is CASRGQGWVFF. The CDR3 DNA is TGTGCCAGCAGGGGACAGGGGTGGGTGTTCTTC.

This rearrangement joins TRBV19 to TRBJ1-4; 7 bases match TRBD1. Looked up from germline, CDR1 is LNHDA and CDR2 is SQIVND (reference sequence). Losses at the gene ends were 7 bases for V and 4 bases for J; bases not matched to a gene: 9. The CDR3 runs to 15 residues. The CDR3 is CASNFRDSGNEKLFF. The CDR3 nucleotides are TGTGCCAGTAATTTCCGGGACAGCGGTAATGAAAAACTGTTTTTT.

V and J are TRBV7-2 and TRBJ2-3, with 14 nucleotides matching TRBD2. CDR3 size: 16 residues. Germline V gene data show CDR1 as SGHTA and CDR2 as FQGNSA. After removal of 3 bases from V and 2 bases from J, the junction contained 1 base not matched to a gene. The CDR3 bases are TGTGCCAGCAGCTTGGGACTAGCGGGGGTCACAGATACGCAGTATTTT. Translation gives CASSLGLAGVTDTQYF.

The J gene is TRBJ2-7, the V gene TRBV5-1; D uncertain. Germline CDR1 reads SGHRS; CDR2 reads YFSETQ. The CDR3 runs to 14 residues. Trimming stripped 4 bases from V and 3 bases from J, with 14 bases between. DNA of the CDR3: TGCGCCAGCAGCGGATCGGCAGGCTTCTACGAGCAGTACTTC. As protein: CASSGSAGFYEQYF.

V usage is TRBV2 and J usage is TRBJ2-2, with a weak D call TRBD1 (6 bases). Trimming removed 4 bases from V and 4 bases from J, with 7 bases in between. From germline, CDR1 is SNHLY and CDR2 FYNNEI. The CDR3 contains 13 residues. In DNA form, the CDR3 reads TGTGCCAGCAGTGGGGGGCGCACCGGGGAGCTGTTTTTT. This codes for CASSGGRTGELFF. The full variable domain, completed using reference TRBV2 and TRBJ2-2, is EPEVTQTPSHQVTQMGQEVILRCVPISNHLYFYWYRQILGQKVEFLVSFYNNEISEKSEIFDDQFSVERPDGSNFTLKIRSTKLEDSAMYFCASSGGRTGELFFGEGSRLTVL.

The chain joins TRBV27 to TRBJ1-1, with D possibly matching TRBD1 (5 bases). Germline V lookup: CDR1 MNHEY, CDR2 SMNVEV (reference sequence). The CDR3 loop spans 14 amino acids. Deletions cut 2 bases from V and 4 bases from J, with 11 bases between. In DNA form, the CDR3 reads TGTGCCAGCAGTTTAAAGGCCAGGGCCACTGAAGCTTTCTTT. Translated, it gives CASSLKARATEAFF.

This clone was picked up one time. The chain is built from TRBV4-1 and TRBJ1-2, with D maybe TRBD1 (5 bases). Germline CDR1 MGHRA, CDR2 YSYEKL. The CDR3 is 14 amino acids. Between the trimmed V and J ends, which lost 0 bases and 7 bases, there was a span of 12 bases. CDR3 amino acids: CASSQEAGVAGYTF. The DNA of the CDR3 is TGCGCCAGCAGCCAAGAAGCGGGGGTGGCTGGCTACACCTTC.

V usage is TRBV6-6 and J usage is TRBJ2-7, with a tentative D call TRBD2 (6 bases). Germline V gene lookup returns CDR1 MNHNY and CDR2 SVGAGI (reference sequence). Trimming took 5 bases from V and 4 from J, leaving 18 bases between them. The CDR3 spans 15 residues. This chain's CDR3 is CASSPDSLGTYEQYF. The CDR3, as DNA: TGTGCCAGCAGTCCCGACAGCCTTGGGACTTACGAGCAGTACTTC.

This clone is categorized as medium-sized (0.01 to 0.1%). V is TRBV9 and J is TRBJ1-6, with D possibly being TRBD1 (6 bases). The CDR3 covers 19 residues. Deletions cut 3 bases from V and 5 bases from J, with 24 bases between. Per germline, CDR1 SGDLS and CDR2 YYNGEE. The DNA of the CDR3 is TGTGCCAGCAGCGGGTCGACAGGACTCCTAGATATCAATAATTCACCCCTCCACTTT. It codes for CASSGSTGLLDINNSPLHF.

The rearrangement uses TRBV10-3 and TRBJ2-3; maybe TRBD1 (5 bases). V shed 10 bases and J shed 4 bases, with 12 bases lying between them. From germline, CDR1 is ENHRY and CDR2 SYGVKD. The CDR3 length is 12 residues. In DNA, the CDR3 is TGTGCCACCTGGGGCCCTCCAGATACGCAGTATTTT. Its translation: CATWGPPDTQYF.

The rearrangement links TRBV28 to TRBJ2-7; maybe TRBD1 (5 bases). Germline-derived CDR1 and CDR2 are MDHEN and SYDVKM. The CDR3 has 11 amino acids. Trimming took off 6 bases at V and 4 bases at J, with 7 bases between the two ends. CDR3 DNA: TGTGCCAGCAGCAGGGTTTACGAGCAGTACTTC. As protein: CASSRVYEQYF.

The chain joins TRBV7-9 to TRBJ2-7; 10 bases align to TRBD2. Germline V gene data show CDR1 as SEHNR and CDR2 as FQNEAQ (reference sequence). J lost 7 bases, V lost 3 bases, and 9 bases had no gene match. This CDR3 has 15 amino acids. The CDR3 DNA is TGTGCCAGCAGCTTGGCTGCGAGCGGGGGGGAGGAGCAGTACTTC. Encoded protein: CASSLAASGGEEQYF. The variable domain in full, with the rest retrieved from reference TRBV7-9 and TRBJ2-7, is DTGVSQNPRHKITKRGQNVTFRCDPISEHNRLYWYRQTLGQGPEFLTYFQNEAQLEKSRLLSDRFSAERPKGSFSTLEIQRTEQGDSAMYLCASSLAASGGEEQYFGPGTRLTVT.

In its sample, this clone was seen a few times. This chain connects TRBV14 to TRBJ2-7, with D possibly being TRBD1 (5 bases). Germline V CDR1 and CDR2: SGHDN, FVKESK. The CDR3 totals 14 residues. V was cut by 1 base and J by 2 bases, with 9 bases left in between. CDR3 sequence reads: CASSQGAGTYEQYF. The CDR3 DNA follows: TGTGCCAGCAGCCAAGGGGCAGGGACCTACGAGCAGTACTTC. The whole variable domain, filled in from reference TRBV14 and TRBJ2-7, reads EAGVTQFPSHSVIEKGQTVTLRCDPISGHDNLYWYRRVMGKEIKFLLHFVKESKQDESGMPNNRFLAERTGGTYSTLKVQPAELEDSGVYFCASSQGAGTYEQYFGPGTRLTVT.

V is TRBV6-1 and J is TRBJ1-5; weak D call: TRBD1 (6 bases). This CDR3 spans 17 amino acids. Germline V gene sequence: CDR1 MNHNS, CDR2 SASEGT. V was shortened by 4 bases and J by 7 bases, with 23 bases between the two germline ends. The CDR3 region has the DNA TGTGCCAGCAGTGTGCATCTAGGCAGGGGAGGGGAGCAGCCCCAGCATTTT. This encodes CASSVHLGRGGEQPQHF.

This sequence joins TRBV4-1 and TRBJ2-7; TRBD2 matches at 13 bases. From germline, CDR1 is MGHRA and CDR2 YSYEKL. Trimming removed 3 bases from V and 2 bases from J; junction bases left unmatched: 4. CDR3 size: 16 residues. The CDR3 is CASSQGGLAGTYEQYF. CDR3 in DNA: TGCGCCAGCAGCCAGGGGGGACTAGCGGGAACCTACGAGCAGTACTTC.